These T cell receptor beta chains were read from a single sample in a study of cytomegalovirus exposure and HLA in healthy donors. This table comes from immunoSEQ multiplex PCR, and its TCRdb copy is limited to in-frame clones, with some not included. The sample includes 90,000 to 100,000 clones, about four fifths seen only once; the top ten take 4.9%. The sample consisted of PBMCs. The origin of the receptors is a woman in her thirties or forties in good health and CMV-seronegative. Each CDR3 is given with its conserved first and last residue. Each record gives: clone size, J gene, D gene, V gene, CDR3 protein, CDR3 DNA. A D gene is named only where the DNA matches it firmly. The size of a clone is reported for some rows only, either as once, few or many, or as a class for expanded clones.

NA	TRBJ1-4	NA	TRBV5-4	CASSFGSQNEKLFF	TGTGCCAGCAGTTTCGGGTCGCAGAATGAAAAACTGTTTTTT
NA	TRBJ2-2	NA	TRBV21-1	CASSKLGTTNTGELFF	TGTGCCAGCAGCAAATTAGGGACAACGAACACCGGGGAGCTGTTTTTT
NA	TRBJ2-1	TRBD2	TRBV14	CASSQDAASGLNFGEQFF	TGTGCCAGCAGCCAAGATGCGGCTAGCGGGTTAAATTTCGGTGAGCAGTTCTTC
NA	TRBJ1-1	NA	TRBV5-4	CASSLNTEAFF	TGTGCCAGCAGCCTTAACACTGAAGCTTTCTTT
NA	TRBJ1-1	TRBD1	TRBV6-5	CASSYDRGHLGFF	TGTGCCAGCAGTTACGACAGGGGGCATTTAGGTTTCTTT
NA	TRBJ2-7	TRBD1	TRBV27	CASSLYPPGQLSEQYF	TGTGCCAGCAGTTTATATCCCCCGGGACAGTTAAGTGAGCAGTACTTC
NA	TRBJ2-7	NA	TRBV6-4	CASSGTGGRVSGGAASEQYF	TGTGCCAGCTCCGGGACAGGGGGCCGGGTTAGCGGGGGGGCAGCCAGCGAGCAGTACTTC
NA	TRBJ2-1	NA	TRBV9	CASSPRTHYNEQFF	TGTGCCAGCAGCCCCCGGACACATTACAATGAGCAGTTCTTC
NA	TRBJ1-1	TRBD1	TRBV19	CASRGTGVVYTEAFF	TGTGCCAGTAGGGGGACAGGGGTGGTGTACACTGAAGCTTTCTTT
NA	TRBJ2-3	NA	TRBV6-5	CASSTVYTDTQYF	TGTGCCAGCAGTACCGTCTACACAGATACGCAGTATTTT
NA	TRBJ2-7	TRBD1	TRBV4-1	CASSQVRDRTYEQYF	TGCGCCAGCAGCCAAGTCCGGGACAGAACCTACGAGCAGTACTTC
NA	TRBJ1-5	NA	TRBV14	CASSRGGNQPQHF	TGTGCCAGCAGCCGAGGCGGGAATCAGCCCCAGCATTTT
NA	TRBJ2-3	TRBD2	TRBV4-1	CASSLEDGLAGSTDTQYF	TGCGCCAGCAGCCTTGAGGACGGACTAGCGGGAAGTACAGATACGCAGTATTTT
few	TRBJ2-5	TRBD2	TRBV4-1	CASTSRARTSGVETQYF	TGCGCCAGCACCTCCAGGGCAAGGACTAGCGGGGTCGAGACCCAGTACTTC
few	TRBJ1-1	NA	TRBV6-1	CASSPGLFNTEAFF	TGTGCCAGCAGCCCGGGACTTTTCAACACTGAAGCTTTCTTT
NA	TRBJ1-6	NA	TRBV12-5	CASGPGTTTTPLHF	TGTGCTAGTGGCCCCGGGACAACCACTACACCCCTCCACTTT
NA	TRBJ2-2	TRBD2	TRBV7-9	CASSLWRGGSTGELFF	TGTGCCAGCAGCTTATGGCGGGGGGGCAGCACCGGGGAGCTGTTTTTT
NA	TRBJ2-2	TRBD2	TRBV4-2	CASSRSLAGGRTGELFF	TGTGCCAGCAGCCGCTCTCTAGCGGGGGGGCGGACCGGGGAGCTGTTTTTT
once	TRBJ1-2	TRBD1	TRBV29-1	CSVEREGAGYTF	TGCAGCGTTGAACGGGAGGGGGCGGGCTACACCTTC
NA	TRBJ2-6	NA	TRBV5-1	CASSFAGSGANVLTF	TGCGCCAGCAGCTTTGCAGGCTCTGGGGCCAACGTCCTGACTTTC
NA	TRBJ2-1	NA	TRBV5-6	CASSLREAGPLVNEQFF	TGTGCCAGCAGCTTGAGGGAGGCGGGGCCCCTCGTCAATGAGCAGTTCTTC
NA	TRBJ1-6	TRBD1	TRBV30	CAWSVRDRDNSPLHF	TGTGCCTGGAGTGTTAGGGACAGGGACAATTCACCCCTCCACTTT
once	TRBJ2-1	TRBD1	TRBV5-1	CASSLESGGTPIQFF	TGCGCCAGCAGCTTGGAGTCAGGGGGCACTCCAATACAGTTCTTC
NA	TRBJ1-6	TRBD1	TRBV18	CASSPLMSRTGTFNSPLHF	TGTGCCAGCTCACCGCTAATGAGTAGGACAGGGACTTTTAATTCACCCCTCCACTTT
NA	TRBJ1-2	NA	TRBV5-1	CASSLFQGGHGYTF	TGCGCCAGCAGCTTGTTCCAGGGAGGGCATGGCTACACCTTC
once	TRBJ2-7	TRBD2	TRBV12-5	CASSTPTSGGAREQYF	TGTGCTAGCTCGACGCCCACTAGCGGGGGGGCACGCGAGCAGTACTTC
NA	TRBJ1-4	NA	TRBV6-5	CASNKNEKLFF	TGTGCCAGCAACAAGAATGAAAAACTGTTTTTT
NA	TRBJ2-3	NA	TRBV10-2	CASSEFLGRADTQYF	TGCGCCAGCAGTGAGTTTTTGGGGCGCGCAGATACGCAGTATTTT